The sequence of this T cell receptor (beta chain) was determined in a study of OX40 agonist ivuxolimab in advanced cancers. Study findings and constraints: People who partly responded at 0.1-3.0 mg/kg had some of the least clonal expansion seen.

Clones were read by immunoSEQ multiplex PCR, and TCRdb kept only the in-frame ones, dropping some. The profile shows 53,000 or so clones, around 84% of them singletons. This CDR3 contains 14 residues. The ends were cut back, 4 bases at V and 8 bases at J, with 17 bases in the middle. Germline values: CDR1 SNHLY, CDR2 FYNNEI. The count of this clone is one. What it binds is not known. The source material was CD4+ or CD8+ T cells sorted from blood, sampled in a trial of the OX40 agonist ivuxolimab. The sequence came from an adult with an advanced solid tumor such as melanoma, head and neck, liver or kidney cancer. This chain links TRBV2 with TRBJ1-2; maybe TRBD1 (6 bases). CDR3 DNA: TGTGCCAGCAGTGTAAACAGGGAGTCAATGGGCTACACCTTC. This gives the protein CASSVNRESMGYTF. Variable domain in full (rest from reference TRBV2 and TRBJ1-2): EPEVTQTPSHQVTQMGQEVILRCVPISNHLYFYWYRQILGQKVEFLVSFYNNEISEKSEIFDDQFSVERPDGSNFTLKIRSTKLEDSAMYFCASSVNRESMGYTFGSGTRLTVV.